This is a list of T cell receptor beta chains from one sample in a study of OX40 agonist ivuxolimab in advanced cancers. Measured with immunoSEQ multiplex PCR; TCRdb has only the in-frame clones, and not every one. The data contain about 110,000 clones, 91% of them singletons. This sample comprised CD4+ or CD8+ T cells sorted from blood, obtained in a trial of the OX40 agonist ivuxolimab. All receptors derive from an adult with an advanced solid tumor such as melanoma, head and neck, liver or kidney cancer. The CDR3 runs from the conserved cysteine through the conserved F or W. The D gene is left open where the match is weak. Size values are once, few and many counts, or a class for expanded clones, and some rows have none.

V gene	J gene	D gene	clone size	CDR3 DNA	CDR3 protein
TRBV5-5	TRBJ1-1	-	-	TGTGCCAGCAGCTTGGTCGAGGGCACTGAAGCTTTCTTT	CASSLVEGTEAFF
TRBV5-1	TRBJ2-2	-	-	TGCGCCAGCAGCTTGGATCGCGAACACCGGGGAGCTGTTTTT	CASSLDREHRGAVF
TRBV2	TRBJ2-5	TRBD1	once	TGTGCCAGCAGGAGGGACAGGGGACAAGAGACCCAGTACTTC	CASRRDRGQETQYF
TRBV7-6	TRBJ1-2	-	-	TGTGCCAGCAGCTTAGAACAGGGTGGTGGCTACACCTTC	CASSLEQGGGYTF
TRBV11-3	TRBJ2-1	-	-	TGTGCCAGCAGCTTAGTTGCTAGCGACAATGAGCAGTTCTTC	CASSLVASDNEQFF
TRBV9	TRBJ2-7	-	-	TGTGCCAGCAGCCCAGGGACGTTCTACGAGCAGTACTTC	CASSPGTFYEQYF
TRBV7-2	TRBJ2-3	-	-	TGTGCCAGCAGCTTAGGGGCAGGCACAGATACGCAGTATTTT	CASSLGAGTDTQYF
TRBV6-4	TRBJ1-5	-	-	TGTGCCAGCAGTGAGGGGAGCAATCAGCCCCAGCATTTT	CASSEGSNQPQHF
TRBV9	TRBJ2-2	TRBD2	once	TGTGCCAGCAGCGGGGGGCTAGGGAGTAGCGGGGCTCCGAACACCGGGGAGCTGTTTTTT	CASSGGLGSSGAPNTGELFF
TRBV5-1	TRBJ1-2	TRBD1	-	TGCGCCAGCAGCTCGATGACAGGACAGGGTCCGGGTGGCTACACCTTC	CASSSMTGQGPGGYTF
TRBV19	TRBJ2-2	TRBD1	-	TGTGCCAGTAGTGTGGGACAGGGGTTAACCGGGGAGCTGTTTTTT	CASSVGQGLTGELFF
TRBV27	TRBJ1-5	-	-	TGTGCCAGCAGCCCAATCTGGGGAGGCAATCAGCCCCAGCATTTT	CASSPIWGGNQPQHF
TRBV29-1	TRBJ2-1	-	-	TGCAGCGTTGGTAGCGAGACTGAGCAGTTCTTC	CSVGSETEQFF
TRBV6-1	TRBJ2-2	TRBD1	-	TGTGCCAGCAGTGAGGGATCGACAGGGCAAGGCGGGGAGCTGTTTTTT	CASSEGSTGQGGELFF
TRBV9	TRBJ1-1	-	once	TGTGCCAGCAGCGTAGTGGTGAACACTGAAGCTTTCTTT	CASSVVVNTEAFF
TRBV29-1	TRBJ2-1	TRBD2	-	TGCAGCGCCAACGGCGGGGGGGCCTGGAATGAGCAGTTCTTC	CSANGGGAWNEQFF
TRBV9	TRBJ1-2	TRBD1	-	TGTGCCAGCAGCGCCAGGGGACAGGGGGATATTTTTAACTATGGCTACACCTTC	CASSARGQGDIFNYGYTF
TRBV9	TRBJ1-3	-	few	TGTGCCAGCAGCCTGGGGCAGGGGCTAACCTCTGGAAACACCATATATTTT	CASSLGQGLTSGNTIYF
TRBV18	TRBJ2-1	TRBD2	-	TGTGCCAGCTCACTCGGGGCCGGGGGGGCAGTGGCCTACAATGAGCAGTTCTTC	CASSLGAGGAVAYNEQFF
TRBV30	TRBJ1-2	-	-	TGTGCCTGGAGTGCTGGGATACAGGGAGGCTACACCTTC	CAWSAGIQGGYTF
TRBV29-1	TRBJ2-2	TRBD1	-	TGCAGCGTCTCAAAGATGGACAGGGGGGCTACCGGGGAGCTGTTTTTT	CSVSKMDRGATGELFF
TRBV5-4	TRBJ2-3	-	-	TGTGCCAGCAGCTTGGGAGGGAGAGGGGGTACGCAGTATTTT	CASSLGGRGGTQYF
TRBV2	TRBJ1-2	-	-	TGTGCCAGCAGTGAAGCCGGGTTTCGGGGCTACACCTTC	CASSEAGFRGYTF
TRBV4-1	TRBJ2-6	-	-	TGCGCCAGCAGCCGAGAGACGCAACACTCTGGGGCCAACGTCCTGACTTTC	CASSRETQHSGANVLTF
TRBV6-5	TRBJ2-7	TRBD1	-	TGTGCCAGCAGATCTCCGGGACAGGGGTACGAGCAGTACTTC	CASRSPGQGYEQYF
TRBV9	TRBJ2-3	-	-	TGTGCCAGCGCGACTAGGGGGGCAGATACGCAGTATTTT	CASATRGADTQYF
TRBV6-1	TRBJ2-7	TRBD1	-	TGTGCCAGCAGGTGGGGACAGAACTCCTACGAGCAGTACTTC	CASRWGQNSYEQYF
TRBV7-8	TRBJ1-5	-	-	TGTGCCAGCAGCTTAGGTATTTGGACCGTCTATCAGCCCCAGCATTTT	CASSLGIWTVYQPQHF
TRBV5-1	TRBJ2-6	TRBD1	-	TGCGCCAGCAGCTGGATAACAGGGGCGCATAGCTCTGGGGCCAACGTCCTGACTTTC	CASSWITGAHSSGANVLTF
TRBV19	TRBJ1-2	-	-	TGTGCCAGTAGTACAGGGGCGGCAGGCCACTATGGCTACACCTTC	CASSTGAAGHYGYTF
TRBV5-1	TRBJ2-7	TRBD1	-	TGCGCCAGCAGCTTGGTTCCGGGACAGGGAAAAAACGAGCAGTACTTC	CASSLVPGQGKNEQYF
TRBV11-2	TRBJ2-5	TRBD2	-	TGTGCCAGCAGCTTAGGGACTAGCGGGAGCGGAGAGACCCAGTACTTC	CASSLGTSGSGETQYF
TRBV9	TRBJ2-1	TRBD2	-	TGTGCCAGCAGCGCGGCGCGGGAGAGGGCCGAGCAGTTCTTC	CASSAARERAEQFF
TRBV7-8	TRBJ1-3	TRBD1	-	TGTGCCAGCAGCCAGGACAGGGGCTCTGGAAACACCATATATTTT	CASSQDRGSGNTIYF
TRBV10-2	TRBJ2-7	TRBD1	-	TGCGCCAGCAGTGAGTATAAGACAGGGGGCAACGAGCAGTACTTC	CASSEYKTGGNEQYF
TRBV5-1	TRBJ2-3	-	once	TGCGCCAGCAGCAGCCTGGGGGCAGGGGATTATTTGCGGACAGATACGCAGTATTTT	CASSSLGAGDYLRTDTQYF
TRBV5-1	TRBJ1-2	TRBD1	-	TGCGCCAGCAGCTTAACGCTAGGACAGGGGTCTTCCTACACCTTC	CASSLTLGQGSSYTF
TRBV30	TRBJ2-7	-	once	TGTGCCTGGAGTGTGGCCGCCCCCAGGAACGAGCAGTACTTC	CAWSVAAPRNEQYF
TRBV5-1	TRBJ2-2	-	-	TGCGCCAGCAGCTTGTCGGCAGGGAGCACCGGGGAGCTGTTTTTT	CASSLSAGSTGELFF
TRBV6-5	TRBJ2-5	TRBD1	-	TGTGCCAGCAGCCCGACCGGGACAGGGTGGACCCAGTACTTC	CASSPTGTGWTQYF
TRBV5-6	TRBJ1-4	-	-	TGTGCCAGCAGCTTGCGGGGAAGTGGCGATGAAAAACTGTTTTTT	CASSLRGSGDEKLFF
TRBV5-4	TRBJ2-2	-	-	TGTGCCAGCAGCTTGGCGAACACCGGGGAGCTGTTTTTT	CASSLANTGELFF
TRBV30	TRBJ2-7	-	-	TGTGCCTGGAGTGAACAGCCGAATGTCTACGAGCAGTACTTC	CAWSEQPNVYEQYF
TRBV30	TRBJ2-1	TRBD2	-	TGTGCCTGGAGTCCAACAGCGGGAGGATCTTGGGTGGACAATGAGCAGTTCTTC	CAWSPTAGGSWVDNEQFF
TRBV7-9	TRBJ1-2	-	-	TGTGCCAGCAGCCCTGGCACGACCTATGGCTACACCTTC	CASSPGTTYGYTF